The present entry profiles one T cell receptor beta chain with its context. Antigen unknown. Data came from immunoSEQ multiplex PCR; TCRdb stores just in-frame clones and leaves some out. The sample lists tens of thousands of clones; nearly 85% were seen once. With V trimmed by 3 bases and J by 6 bases, 10 bases remained unmatched. The CDR3 spans 16 residues. The germline CDR1 and CDR2 sequences are SEHNR and FQNEAQ (reference sequence). These data belong to a study of T cell responses to AZD1222 COVID-19 vaccine. Overall study context: Pooling covered second doses at about 4 or about 12 weeks.

Notes on the study in general: Repertoire collection took place solely once the T cell response had peaked. Nearly half of spike-specific TCRs reportedly target variant regions that are unmutated in the B.1.351 and B.1.1.7 variants. Two AZD1222 administrations were followed by greater Spike-specific TCR breadth and depth.

The sequenced sample was peripheral blood, obtained on day 0 of AZD1222 vaccination. The rearrangement links TRBV7-9 to TRBJ1-2, with 10 bases matching TRBD1. The TCR originated in an adult in good health. CDR3 DNA: TGTGCCAGCAGCTTGGGGATGACAGGGGGCGCAGATGGCTACACCTTC. Protein product: CASSLGMTGGADGYTF. Based on the CDR3 plus reference TRBV7-9 and TRBJ1-2, the full variable domain is DTGVSQNPRHKITKRGQNVTFRCDPISEHNRLYWYRQTLGQGPEFLTYFQNEAQLEKSRLLSDRFSAERPKGSFSTLEIQRTEQGDSAMYLCASSLGMTGGADGYTFGSGTRLTVV.